Presented here are 11 T cell receptor beta chains from one specimen sequenced in a study of blood T cell repertoires in COVID-19. Measured with immunoSEQ multiplex PCR; TCRdb has only the in-frame clones, and not every one. The data contain roughly 34,000 clones, about nine tenths of them singletons. Input material: peripheral blood. Receptor source: a human donor with active COVID-19. The donor label of this sample is uncertain.

The chain uses TRBV7-9 and TRBJ1-4; D not resolved. This CDR3 region has 14 residues. Trimming removed 2 bases from V and 7 bases from J, with 11 bases in between. Germline-derived CDR1 and CDR2 are SEHNR and FQNEAQ (reference sequence). The CDR3 DNA sequence: TGTGCCAGCAGCTTAACCGGGAGCGGTGAAAAACTGTTTTTT. Translated: CASSLTGSGEKLFF. Variable domain in full (rest from reference TRBV7-9 and TRBJ1-4): DTGVSQNPRHKITKRGQNVTFRCDPISEHNRLYWYRQTLGQGPEFLTYFQNEAQLEKSRLLSDRFSAERPKGSFSTLEIQRTEQGDSAMYLCASSLTGSGEKLFFGSGTQLSVL.

The chain couples TRBV7-3 to TRBJ1-1, with 8 bases matching TRBD1. CDR1 and CDR2 (germline): SGHTA, FQGTGA. J was trimmed by 7 bases and V by 5 bases; bases with no gene match: 9. This CDR3 region has 14 residues. In DNA, the CDR3 is TGTGCCAGCAGCAAGGACAGGGTTAAAGGTGAAGCTTTCTTT. This sequence encodes CASSKDRVKGEAFF.

V gene TRBV3-1 (or the pseudogene TRBV3-2) combines with J gene TRBJ2-7; 8 nucleotides agree with TRBD1. This CDR3 is 14 amino acids long. Trimming removed 1 base from V and 3 bases from J; junction bases left unmatched: 2. Per germline, CDR1 LGHDT and CDR2 YNNKEL (reference sequence). The CDR3 loop is CASSQGTGGYEQYF. For the CDR3, the DNA is TGTGCCAGCAGCCAAGGAACAGGGGGCTACGAGCAGTACTTC.

This clone was found once. CDR3 in amino acids: CASSGDRPASLGEQYF. In nucleotides, the CDR3 is TGCGCCAGCAGCGGTGACAGACCTGCGTCCCTAGGCGAGCAGTACTTC. This sequence joins TRBV4-3 and TRBJ2-7; D is perhaps TRBD1 (5 bases). Germline CDR1 is LGHNA and CDR2 is YSLEER. CDR3 size: 16 residues. The ends were cut back, 5 bases at V and 6 bases at J, with 23 bases in the middle.

This chain connects TRBV6-5 to TRBJ1-2, with a tentative D call TRBD1 (6 bases). CDR3 length: 12 residues. Germline-derived CDR1 and CDR2 are MNHEY and SVGAGI. Trimming stripped 5 bases from V and 8 bases from J, with 12 bases between. The DNA of the CDR3 is TGTGCCAGCAGTAACGGACAGCGGGGCTACACCTTC. Translating gives CASSNGQRGYTF.

This clone was found a few times. The genes are TRBV25-1 and TRBJ1-2; 7 bases agree with TRBD1. The CDR3 has 13 amino acids. V lost 4 bases and J lost 4; bases outside the gene matches: 3. The V gene's germline CDR1 is MGHDK and CDR2 SYGVNS. The CDR3 loop is CASSGGTAYGYTF. The DNA of the CDR3 is TGTGCCAGCAGTGGTGGGACAGCCTATGGCTACACCTTC.

The V and J genes are TRBV9 and TRBJ2-3; 7 nucleotides line up with TRBD2. CDR3 length: 16 residues. J gave up 1 base and V 2 bases, and 7 bases lay outside the gene matches. Germline CDR1 reads SGDLS; CDR2 reads YYNGEE. Here the CDR3 reads CASSVGAGTGTDTQYF. DNA of the CDR3: TGTGCCAGCAGCGTCGGAGCGGGAACGGGCACAGATACGCAGTATTTT.

This chain uses TRBV5-4 with TRBJ2-7, with 10 bases fitting TRBD1. CDR1 is SGHNT and CDR2 is YYREEE in the germline V gene (reference sequence). CDR3 size: 13 residues. J gave up 6 bases and V 4 bases, and 4 bases lay outside the gene matches. The CDR3 nucleotides are TGTGCCAGCAGCAGTGGGACAGGGGTCGAGCAGTACTTC. Translation gives CASSSGTGVEQYF.

The CDR3 loop is CARNSHTGPQHF. The DNA of the CDR3 is TGTGCCAGGAACAGCCATACAGGGCCCCAGCATTTT. The rearrangement links TRBV9 to TRBJ1-5, with D perhaps TRBD1 (5 bases). The CDR3 is made up of 12 amino acids. The V gene's germline CDR1 is SGDLS and CDR2 YYNGEE. V was pared by 8 bases and J by 9 bases, with 15 bases between.

J is TRBJ2-7 and V is TRBV5-4, with TRBD1 matching 10 bases. CDR1 and CDR2 from the germline V gene are SGHNT and YYREEE (reference sequence). This CDR3 comprises 15 residues. Trimming cost V 3 bases and J 3 bases; bases outside gene matches: 6. In nucleotides, the CDR3 is TGTGCCAGCAGCTCCCCGGGACAGGGGTTCTACGAGCAGTACTTC. Amino acid sequence: CASSSPGQGFYEQYF.

The rearrangement uses TRBV7-9 and TRBJ2-3, with 8 nucleotides matching TRBD2. The CDR3 spans 15 residues. Per germline, CDR1 SEHNR and CDR2 FQNEAQ (reference sequence). The junction had 3 bases not matched to a gene; V was cut back by 2 bases and J by 2 bases. CDR3 in DNA: TGTGCCAGCAGCTTAACTAGCGGCACCACAGATACGCAGTATTTT. As protein: CASSLTSGTTDTQYF.